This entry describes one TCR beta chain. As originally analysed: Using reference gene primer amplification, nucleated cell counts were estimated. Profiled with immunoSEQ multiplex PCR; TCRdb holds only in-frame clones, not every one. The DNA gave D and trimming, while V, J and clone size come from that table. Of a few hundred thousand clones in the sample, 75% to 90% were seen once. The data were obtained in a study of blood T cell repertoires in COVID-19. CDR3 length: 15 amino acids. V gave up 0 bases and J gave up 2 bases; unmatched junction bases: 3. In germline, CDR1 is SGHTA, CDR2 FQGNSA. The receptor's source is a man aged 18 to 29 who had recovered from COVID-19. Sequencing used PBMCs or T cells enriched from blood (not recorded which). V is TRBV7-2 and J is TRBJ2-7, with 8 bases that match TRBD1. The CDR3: CASSLAQGAAYEQYF. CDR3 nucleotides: TGTGCCAGCAGCTTAGCGCAGGGGGCGGCCTACGAGCAGTACTTC.